Below, one T cell receptor (beta chain) is given with its context. The table lists this clone with a count of one. Its cognate antigen has yet to be identified. Base qualities are not recorded, but no much larger clone differs from it by a single base. Approximately 2 micrograms of genomic DNA were extracted from cryopreserved PBMCs for TCR beta library preparation. Longitudinal blood samples from CLL patients receiving ibrutinib monotherapy were subjected to high-throughput TCR beta sequencing. The patients took part in an open-label, single-center phase 2 trial of ibrutinib monotherapy. Each clonotype received, on average, 10x coverage in deep resolution sequencing performed on a MiSeq, where the target depth lay between 1 in 1 million and 1 in 200,000 T cells. TCR beta libraries were generated with the immunoSEQ hsTCRB Kit. As for the original processing: The data were analyzed with ImmunoSEQ Analyzer and ImmunoSEQ Data Assistant, and V, D and J gene assignments followed IMGT definitions. Clonality, which ranges from 0 to 1, was calculated as one minus the normalized Shannon entropy of productive rearrangement frequencies. Only overrepresented clonotypes making up at least 0.05% of each patient's repertoire were included in the public clonotype analysis. Some twelve repertoires from age-matched healthy donors, obtained from immuneACCESS, served as clonality controls. Not all clones reach the TCRdb copy of this immuneACCESS table, which keeps in-frame sequences only. Checked studies attribute under half of the gap to unresolved V genes and leave the rest unexplained. V and J calls plus clone size are reproduced from that table; the DNA served to infer D and trimming. Here the sample has more than 15,000 clones; roughly four fifths occur a single time. The ten largest clonotypes hold about 18% of the sample.

The data were taken from a study of cytotoxic CD8 clonotypes in ibrutinib-treated CLL listed by TCRdb under 2021. In the study overall: The cohort included roughly 15 treatment-naive and fewer than 12 relapsed/refractory patients; about 18 were IGHV unmutated. Responses were partial in 25 or so patients and complete in 2; after median approximately 69 months follow-up, roughly 15 stayed in remission and about twelve progressed. Response samples were taken after a median of approximately eleven months on treatment, ranging from about 6 to 36 months. On average, each sample yielded about 250,000 productive templates and around 98,000 productive rearrangements. Longitudinal samples were obtainable from about 30% of the roughly 86 participants in the trial. Cryopreserved peripheral blood mononuclear cells were collected before treatment, at response, and at either disease progression or sustained remission. Broader findings and caveats from the paper: Public clonotypes were rare and either shrank or stayed stable during treatment, and the rise in clonality at ibrutinib response reflected expansion of private clonotypes. Lymph node repertoires were not examined, and the timing of sampling was not matched between patients in sustained remission and those whose disease progressed. Baseline clonality was found to be higher than that of age-matched healthy donors and was strongly correlated with circulating CD8+ T-cell counts. Clonality increased at ibrutinib response, stayed stable in sustained remission, and fell back toward baseline at progression.

CDR1 and CDR2, per the germline V gene, are SGHTS and YDEGEE. The V end loses 4 bases and the J end loses 2 bases, and a stretch of 13 bases separates them. Counted from cysteine to phenylalanine, this CDR3 has 15 amino acids. Left in the record is the CDR3 DNA by itself, 45 bases read in frame from the first base. This clonotype was obtained from a human donor with chronic lymphocytic leukemia. The material sequenced was PBMCs, taken before ibrutinib treatment. The sequence is built from TRBV5-8 and TRBJ1-3; the D gene identity is not certain. The DNA sequence is TGTGCCAGCAGCCTATTGGTGTTGGCTGGAAACACCATATATTTT. It translates as CASSLLVLAGNTIYF.